This T cell receptor (beta chain) was captured in a study of T cell repertoires in cytomegalovirus infection. Study-wide background: HLA-B-restricted CMV epitopes that are well studied were used alongside recently identified HLA-C-restricted ones. CMV infection plus the matching HLA type was flagged by public TCR beta signatures.

Study conclusions and caveats: CMV carriers having the relevant HLA were flagged by cumulative public TCR beta family frequency. Clonotypes of TCR beta that were HLA-C-restricted and CMV-specific dominated the ex vivo response.

This clonotype has a handful of counts. Antigen specificity is unknown. CDR1 and CDR2 (germline): ENHRY, SYGVKD. The CDR3 has 13 amino acids. The ends lost 3 bases at V and 3 bases at J; junction bases unmatched: 2. In TCRdb, the reads were re-called with MiXCR into one record per CDR3 protein. The data contain under 350,000 distinct CDR3 sequences, less than 25% of them seen just once; the ten biggest clones take up roughly a fifth. V usage is TRBV10-3 and J usage is TRBJ2-7; TRBD1 matches 7 bases. The receptor was isolated from a human donor in good health (CMV status not recorded). Some clones in this sample may be carry-over from other donors' samples. This material consisted of cultured PBMCs, taken from culture after CMV antigen stimulation. The CDR3 loop is CAISDHRGYEQYV. DNA of the CDR3: TGTGCCATCAGTGATCACAGGGGCTACGAGCAGTACGTC.